This note documents a single T cell receptor (beta chain) sequence. Its antigen remains unknown. The entry originates in a study of cytomegalovirus exposure and HLA in healthy donors. General study points: Analysis performed later showed TCR beta chains linked to HLA being more clonally expanded than equally common others. For TCR beta chains, V- and J-gene trimming was later linked to a missense DCLRE1C variant. Among the sequence variants, a highly shared cluster was likely an artifact of sequencing. TCR beta chains numbering about 160 were designated cytomegalovirus-associated.

V lost 6 bases, J lost 6 bases, and 4 bases stayed unmatched. Germline loops: CDR1 MNHNS, CDR2 SASEGT. This CDR3 has 13 residues. A multiplex PCR was run with 60 Vbeta primers and 13 Jbeta primers. This table comes from immunoSEQ multiplex PCR, and its TCRdb copy is limited to in-frame clones, with some not included. The repertoire holds 130,000 to 150,000 clones, 78% seen once, with less than 3% in the top ten. The clonotype originates from a female donor in good health and CMV-seronegative. Material: PBMCs. The rearrangement uses TRBV6-1 and TRBJ2-1, with 8 bases identical to TRBD1. The CDR3 bases are TGTGCCAGCAGGGGACAGGTAATCAATGAGCAGTTCTTC. Translating it yields CASRGQVINEQFF.